This entry concerns a single TCR beta chain. What it binds is not known. The data belong to a study of a mutant IDH1 vaccine in newly diagnosed glioma. Looking at the study overall: Patients previously underwent radiotherapy, temozolomide, or both, and most underwent both. Findings and limits, study-wide: Overall, 85% to 95% of patients had vaccine-induced immune responses.

The time point: week 47, end of study. Vaccination comprised doses that each held 300 ug of mutant IDH1 20-mer peptide, plus topical imiquimod. The astrocytomas were IDH1-mutant, ATRX-negative, and WHO grade 3 or 4. TCRdb's table, derived via immunoSEQ multiplex PCR, lists solely in-frame clones and lacks some. The sample holds about 46,000 clones, approximately 84% seen once. The germline V gene encodes CDR1 ENHRY and CDR2 SYGVKD. V lost 6 bases and J 5 bases, leaving 11 bases between the germline ends. The CDR3 is made up of 12 amino acids. This rearrangement joins TRBV10-3 to TRBJ2-7; D unclear. The clonotype was recovered from a woman under 40 with glioma. Some clones in this sample may be carry-over from other donors' samples. Source: PBMCs, taken from a glioma patient whose treatment included an IDH1 peptide vaccine. CDR3 sequence (DNA): TGTGCCATCAGGTCGACCCTGAACGAGCAGTACTTC. Translation gives CAIRSTLNEQYF.